This entry lists 6 T cell receptor beta chains sequenced from one sample in a study of blood T cell repertoires in COVID-19. Generated by immunoSEQ multiplex PCR, the TCRdb table keeps only in-frame clones and is missing some. In the table there are 50,000 or so clones, just over 85% of which are singletons. The sample consisted of peripheral blood. The receptors stem from a human donor in a cohort sampled during active COVID-19.

The gene calls are TRBV5-5 and TRBJ2-2, with a possible D match to TRBD2 (5 bases). The CDR3 has 16 residues. The germline V gene encodes CDR1 SGHKS and CDR2 YYEKEE (reference sequence). The germline V and J ends were trimmed by 2 bases and 5 bases, with 16 bases remaining between them. CDR3 bases: TGTGCCAGCAGCTTAAGTCCCGAGAGGGCTACCGGGGAGCTGTTTTTT. Protein product: CASSLSPERATGELFF. Looking up the rest from reference TRBV5-5 and TRBJ2-2 gives the full variable domain: DAGVTQSPTHLIKTRGQQVTLRCSPISGHKSVSWYQQVLGQGPQFIFQYYEKEERGRGNFPDRFSARQFPNYSSELNVNALLLGDSALYLCASSLSPERATGELFFGEGSRLTVL.

This sequence joins TRBV13 and TRBJ2-4, with 7 bases that match TRBD2. Germline CDR1 is PRHDT and CDR2 is FYEKMQ (reference sequence). J gave up 0 bases and V 3 bases, and 14 bases lay outside the gene matches. The length of the CDR3 is 19 residues. Here the CDR3 DNA reads TGTGCCAGCAGCTTGACTCCCGGTGGGCGGGAGTCAGCCAAAAACATTCAGTACTTC. Encoded protein: CASSLTPGGRESAKNIQYF.

J is TRBJ1-4 and V is TRBV18; D is ambiguous. The germline V and J ends were trimmed by 4 bases and 4 bases, with 4 bases remaining between them. Germline V gives CDR1 KGHSH, CDR2 LQKENI. This CDR3 region has 12 residues. CDR3 protein: CASSLLNEKLFF. The CDR3 coding sequence is TGTGCCAGCTCACTCCTTAATGAAAAACTGTTTTTT.

This chain joins TRBV18 and TRBJ2-1; TRBD2 aligns across 8 bases. The V and J ends lost 0 bases and 6 bases, in that order; junction bases with no gene match: 7. CDR3 length equals 16 residues. Germline CDR1 and CDR2: KGHSH and LQKENI. Here the CDR3 reads CASSPPGGLVGNEQFF. In nucleotides, the CDR3 is TGTGCCAGCTCACCACCGGGGGGACTAGTTGGCAATGAGCAGTTCTTC.

In its sample, this clone was seen once. This chain connects TRBV24-1 to TRBJ2-7, with 7 bases fitting TRBD1. V shed 4 bases, J shed 0 bases, and the junction held 8 bases outside the gene matches. The CDR3 runs to 16 residues. Germline CDR1 reads KGHDR; CDR2 reads SFDVKD. In DNA form, the CDR3 reads TGTGCCACCAGTGACCCGCGAGGACAGGACTCCTACGAGCAGTACTTC. This translates into CATSDPRGQDSYEQYF.

The genes are TRBV24-1 and TRBJ2-1; a possible D gene is TRBD2 (6 bases). The CDR3 has 14 residues. From germline, CDR1 is KGHDR and CDR2 SFDVKD. Trimming shortened V by 4 bases and J by 7 bases, and 13 bases separated the two germline ends. The CDR3 is CATSETRTMNEQFF. The CDR3 DNA sequence: TGTGCCACCAGTGAAACTCGGACTATGAATGAGCAGTTCTTC.